Listed below are T cell receptor beta chains from one sample, sequenced in a study of blood T cell repertoires in COVID-19. Only in-frame clones appear in the TCRdb table, and some are missing; sequencing was by immunoSEQ multiplex PCR. This repertoire shows around 150,000 clones, 84% found once; its top ten account for about 8.9%. The sequencing sample was made of peripheral blood. The source is a man aged 25 to 40 with COVID-19, enrolled during active disease. Each CDR3 is given with its conserved first and last residue.

V,CDR3
TRBV28,CASSLGGQKAGELFF
TRBV4-1,CASSRMVPTAMNTEAFF
TRBV7-6,CASSSDRQNIQYF
TRBV30,CAWRARGQGSSNTEAFF
TRBV7-2,CASSLTGGLKGEQYF
TRBV28,CASIERDQPQHF
TRBV7-9,CASSSPGDGGTTDTQYF
TRBV28,CASSTGGGRNEQFF
TRBV7-2,CASSLDLSRGYEQYF
TRBV30,CAWGQGYEQYF
TRBV29-1,CSVGQVVNTEAFF
TRBV24-1,CATSDRSGGTDTQYF
TRBV4-1,CASSPRTGYGYTF
TRBV7-2,CASSPTGDRLPEQYF
TRBV6-1,CASSVRRAGESGANVLTF
TRBV5-5,CASRISGFEAFF
TRBV23-1,CASSQLKGARYNEQFF
TRBV29-1,CSVGLTGVTDTQYF
TRBV4-1,CASSLETGLAEQETQYF
TRBV6-6,CAIKRGEALYTEAFF
TRBV6-5,CASSYSSTHNEQFF
TRBV7-9,CASSPGTSQGRYNEQFF
TRBV27,CASKGLAGGLGQYF
TRBV5-4,CASSPGSGLAGVAEQFF
TRBV28,CASLTDRGATDTQYF
TRBV19,CASRNAGTSGRNEQFF
TRBV29-1,CSASTSWIYNEQFF
TRBV19,CASSIRLWTEAFF
TRBV7-9,CASSLVPGMNTEAFF
TRBV7-2,CASSLVGTGLQPQHF
TRBV30,CAWSRDFGPGNTIYF
TRBV28,CASSSPGEGVWSNQPQHF
TRBV27,CAISGTGFYEQYF
TRBV18,CASSFRTGVYEQYF
TRBV28,CASIRTEGYNSPLHF
TRBV30,CAWSSLGGSSPLHF
TRBV5-8,CASSLRGNSGAFF
TRBV5-4,CASTGGGSGSYEQYF
TRBV7-2,CASSSQRLGGINEQFF
TRBV7-2,CASSFPRQGNTGNTIYF
TRBV19,CASRAGLADTYEQYF
TRBV6-1,CASSESPQVIEAFF
TRBV27,CASSGTQETQYF